The 24 T cell receptor beta chains given below trace back to one sample, sequenced in a study of Tregs in tolerant kidney transplant recipients. The table came from immunoSEQ multiplex PCR; TCRdb's copy has only in-frame clones and leaves some out. The data hold approximately 69,000 clones, with roughly 91% observed a single time. Specimen: CD4+ T cells from blood, collected before the transplant. Source of these receptors: a human donor who received a combined kidney and bone marrow transplant.

The V call is TRBV18, the J call TRBJ2-1; D may be TRBD1 (5 bases). Between the trimmed V and J ends, which lost 3 bases and 4 bases, there was a span of 16 bases. The CDR3 is 16 residues long. Germline CDR1 reads KGHSH; CDR2 reads LQKENI. DNA of the CDR3: TGTGCCAGCTCACCGGGGCTACAGACAGCTTACAATGAGCAGTTCTTC. Protein sequence: CASSPGLQTAYNEQFF.

The chain couples TRBV28 to TRBJ1-1, with D possibly being TRBD1 (6 bases). Germline V gene lookup returns CDR1 MDHEN and CDR2 SYDVKM. The V gene lost 2 bases and the J gene lost 10 bases, with 17 bases spanning the gap. The CDR3 contains 14 residues. The CDR3: CASSLLDSRHGAFF. The CDR3 DNA is TGTGCCAGCAGTTTACTGGACAGTCGCCACGGAGCTTTCTTT.

V gene TRBV30 combines with J gene TRBJ1-2, with D maybe TRBD1 (6 bases). Trimming left V 4 bases short and J 0 bases short, with 12 bases between. The CDR3 is 14 residues long. Germline V gene sequence: CDR1 GTSNPN, CDR2 SVGIG (reference sequence). CDR3 in amino acids: CAWTQGGSNYGYTF. In nucleotides, the CDR3 is TGTGCCTGGACCCAAGGGGGTTCTAACTATGGCTACACCTTC.

The rearrangement uses TRBV7-2 and TRBJ1-1, with a weak D call TRBD1 (6 bases). V was clipped by 2 bases and J by 5 bases, with 12 bases between them. The CDR3 is 14 amino acids. Germline V gene sequence: CDR1 SGHTA, CDR2 FQGNSA. CDR3 protein: CASSLTGSRTEAFF. CDR3 nucleotide sequence: TGTGCCAGCAGCTTAACAGGGTCGAGAACTGAAGCTTTCTTT. The full variable domain, rest sourced from reference TRBV7-2 and TRBJ1-1, is GAGVSQSPSNKVTEKGKDVELRCDPISGHTALYWYRQSLGQGLEFLIYFQGNSAPDKSGLPSDRFSAERTGGSVSTLTIQRTQQEDSAVYLCASSLTGSRTEAFFGQGTRLTVV.

The CDR3 DNA reads TGTGCCAGCAGAGGGAGTGGAAACAATCAGCCCCAGCATTTT. The encoded protein is CASRGSGNNQPQHF. The V and J genes are TRBV2 and TRBJ1-5; D gene ambiguous. The CDR3 spans 14 residues. Germline CDR1 and CDR2: SNHLY and FYNNEI. V lost 6 bases to trimming and J lost 3 bases, with 12 bases between them.

The genes are TRBV9 and TRBJ2-1; D may be TRBD1 (6 bases). Germline V gives CDR1 SGDLS, CDR2 YYNGEE. The CDR3 has 18 residues. The V and J ends lost 0 bases and 4 bases respectively, with 20 bases between them. CDR3 protein: CASSVAPSRDTGYNEQFF. CDR3 nucleotides: TGTGCCAGCAGCGTAGCTCCCTCTCGGGACACGGGGTACAATGAGCAGTTCTTC. The full variable domain, with the rest looked up from reference TRBV9 and TRBJ2-1, is DSGVTQTPKHLITATGQRVTLRCSPRSGDLSVYWYQQSLDQGLQFLIQYYNGEERAKGNILERFSAQQFPDLHSELNLSSLELGDSALYFCASSVAPSRDTGYNEQFFGPGTRLTVL.

The chain uses TRBV28 and TRBJ1-2; possible D gene TRBD1, 5 bases. CDR3 length: 12 residues. Per the germline V gene, CDR1 is MDHEN and CDR2 is SYDVKM. The V end was cut by 3 bases, the J end by 7 bases, with 9 bases between. The CDR3 DNA follows: TGTGCCAGCAGTTTTAGGGGTTTTGGCTACACCTTC. Its protein is CASSFRGFGYTF.

The rearrangement joins TRBV28 to TRBJ1-1; no firm D call. With 2 bases removed from V and 1 base from J, the gap between germline ends came to 11 bases. The germline CDR1 and CDR2 sequences are MDHEN and SYDVKM. The CDR3 spans 15 residues. The CDR3 DNA reads as TGTGCCAGCAGTTTAGGCGGGGAAGGGAACACTGAAGCTTTCTTT. It specifies CASSLGGEGNTEAFF.

The chain carries TRBV2 and TRBJ2-7; 13 bases match TRBD2. The V segment lost 4 bases and the J segment 3 bases; nucleotides outside the gene matches: 3. The CDR3 is 15 residues long. CDR1 is SNHLY, CDR2 FYNNEI, per germline. For the CDR3, the DNA is TGTGCCAGCAGTGTGGGACTAGCGGGGAACTACGAGCAGTACTTC. Its translation is CASSVGLAGNYEQYF.

V is TRBV7-2 and J is TRBJ2-7; the D gene is possibly TRBD2 (5 bases). Germline loops: CDR1 SGHTA, CDR2 FQGNSA. Trimming stripped 3 bases from V and 1 base from J, with 22 bases between. This CDR3 is built from 18 residues. The CDR3 here is CASSFGLASSTHSYEQYF. The DNA of the CDR3 is TGTGCCAGCAGCTTCGGACTTGCCAGCTCTACGCATTCCTACGAGCAGTACTTC.

This CDR3 reads CASSRERINEKLFF. DNA of the CDR3: TGTGCCAGCAGCCGGGAGAGAATTAATGAAAAACTGTTTTTT. This sequence joins TRBV6-6 and TRBJ1-4; D is unresolved. With 6 bases removed from V and 4 bases from J, the gap between germline ends came to 12 bases. The germline V gene encodes CDR1 MNHNY and CDR2 SVGAGI (reference sequence). This CDR3 comprises 14 residues.

This clone was recorded only once. The rearrangement joins TRBV5-1 to TRBJ2-5, with a tentative D call TRBD2 (6 bases). This CDR3 contains 17 residues. Trimming pared 0 bases from V and 5 bases from J, leaving 20 bases between. Germline CDR1 reads SGHRS; CDR2 reads YFSETQ. CDR3 sequence: CASSLGGYGSGPETQYF. CDR3 in DNA: TGCGCCAGCAGCTTGGGGGGGTACGGGAGTGGTCCGGAGACCCAGTACTTC.

J is TRBJ1-2 and V is TRBV15; 9 bases are a match to TRBD1. V lost 5 bases, J lost 4 bases, and 2 bases stayed unmatched. CDR3 length equals 13 residues. Germline CDR1 reads LNHNV; CDR2 reads YYDKDF (reference sequence). CDR3 region: CATSGDRVYGYTF. The CDR3, as DNA: TGTGCCACCAGCGGGGACAGGGTCTATGGCTACACCTTC.

This chain links TRBV9 with TRBJ1-3; a possible D gene is TRBD1 (6 bases). Between the trimmed V and J ends, which lost 0 bases and 0 bases, there was a span of 7 bases. The germline gives CDR1 SGDLS, CDR2 YYNGEE. This CDR3 is built from 15 residues. The CDR3 loop is CASSVGTVSGNTIYF. As DNA, the CDR3 is TGTGCCAGCAGCGTAGGGACAGTCTCTGGAAACACCATATATTTT.

This clone was counted a few times. V is TRBV6-6 and J is TRBJ2-7; 10 positions match TRBD1. This CDR3 contains 12 residues. From germline, CDR1 is MNHNY and CDR2 SVGAGI (reference sequence). The V segment lost 6 bases and the J segment 6 bases; nucleotides outside the gene matches: 2. CDR3 in amino acids: CASSDRGREQYF. The CDR3 DNA sequence: TGTGCCAGCAGCGACAGGGGGCGCGAGCAGTACTTC.

The sample holds one count of this clone. This rearrangement joins TRBV11-1 to TRBJ1-1; TRBD1 aligns across 7 bases. This CDR3 spans 16 amino acids. Unmatched junction bases numbered 12, after V lost 6 bases and J lost 2 bases. Germline-derived CDR1 and CDR2 are SGHAT and FQDESV (reference sequence). The DNA for the CDR3 is TGTGCCAGCAGTAAATCCCCCGGGACAGTAAACACTGAAGCTTTCTTT. Translated: CASSKSPGTVNTEAFF.

J is TRBJ2-7 and V is TRBV21-1; TRBD2, the table's D call, lacks a check against the DNA. TRBV21-1 is a recognized pseudogene. The CDR3 is made up of 17 amino acids. CDR3 bases: TGTGCCAGCAGCAAAGCCCCGGGAGGGGGGCGGAAAAACGAGCAGTACTTC. Encoded protein: CASSKAPGGGRKNEQYF.

J is TRBJ1-3 and V is TRBV28, with D uncertain. The V end was cut by 3 bases, the J end by 4 bases, with 4 bases between. Germline CDR1 MDHEN, CDR2 SYDVKM. The CDR3 has 12 amino acids. The CDR3 nucleotides are TGTGCCAGCAGTTTTTTAGGAAACACCATATATTTT. It specifies CASSFLGNTIYF. Complete variable domain (other parts from reference TRBV28 and TRBJ1-3): DVKVTQSSRYLVKRTGEKVFLECVQDMDHENMFWYRQDPGLGLRLIYFSYDVKMKEKGDIPEGYSVSREKKERFSLILESASTNQTSMYLCASSFLGNTIYFGEGSWLTVV.

This sequence joins TRBV5-1 and TRBJ2-3, with 7 nucleotides matching TRBD2. Germline values: CDR1 SGHRS, CDR2 YFSETQ. This CDR3 is built from 14 residues. V was pared by 10 bases and J by 5 bases, with 13 bases of the junction left unmatched. The CDR3 nucleotides are TGCGCCTCTCAGCCAGATTGGGGGGGAGATACGCAGTATTTT. Encoded protein: CASQPDWGGDTQYF. Together with reference TRBV5-1 and TRBJ2-3, the CDR3 gives the full variable domain: KAGVTQTPRYLIKTRGQQVTLSCSPISGHRSVSWYQQTPGQGLQFLFEYFSETQRNKGNFPGRFSGRQFSNSRSEMNVSTLELGDSALYLCASQPDWGGDTQYFGPGTRLTVL.

This chain links TRBV6-1 with TRBJ1-2; the D gene is possibly TRBD1 (6 bases). Trimming took 7 bases from V and 3 from J, leaving 18 bases between them. CDR1 and CDR2 from the germline V gene are MNHNS and SASEGT. The CDR3 has 15 residues. The CDR3 DNA is TGTGCCAGCATCCCGACAGGAGACGACTACTATGGCTACACCTTC. Its translation: CASIPTGDDYYGYTF.

This chain joins TRBV4-1 and TRBJ2-1; 8 positions agree with TRBD1. V lost 1 base, J lost 5 bases, and 13 bases stayed unmatched. Germline V gene sequence: CDR1 MGHRA, CDR2 YSYEKL. The length of the CDR3 is 18 residues. CDR3 protein: CASSQGVLRDRRHNEQFF. The DNA for the CDR3 is TGCGCCAGCAGCCAAGGGGTCCTCCGGGACAGGAGACACAATGAGCAGTTCTTC.

The V call is TRBV4-3, the J call TRBJ2-1; 10 bases agree with TRBD2. Trimming cost V 2 bases and J 3 bases; bases outside gene matches: 13. This CDR3 has 19 residues. The germline gives CDR1 LGHNA, CDR2 YSLEER. CDR3 region: CASSQFPLTSGNYYNEQFF. DNA of the CDR3: TGCGCCAGCAGCCAATTTCCCCTCACTAGCGGGAATTACTACAATGAGCAGTTCTTC.

DNA of the CDR3: TGTGCCAGCAGCTTAGAGGGACAGGGAAGTGCTGGGGCCAACGTCCTGACTTTC. This sequence encodes CASSLEGQGSAGANVLTF. The chain combines TRBV11-2 with TRBJ2-6; 9 nucleotides line up with TRBD1. CDR1 and CDR2 from the germline V gene are SGHAT and FQNNGV. The CDR3 is made up of 18 amino acids. The junction had 5 bases not matched to a gene; V was cut back by 0 bases and J by 2 bases.

The genes are TRBV2 and TRBJ1-1, with 8 bases identical to TRBD1. The V gene end was trimmed by 10 bases and the J gene end by 1 base; junction bases not matched to a gene: 2. CDR3 size: 12 residues. Per germline, CDR1 SNHLY and CDR2 FYNNEI. CDR3 sequence: CATQGANTEAFF. CDR3 DNA: TGTGCCACTCAGGGGGCGAACACTGAAGCTTTCTTT.